This T cell receptor beta chain was recovered during a study of early T cells in non-severe SARS-CoV-2 infection. Study context: Sequencing input comprised bulk RNA from unsorted whole blood; chain pairing was not available.

Findings and caveats of the study: Sequences matched to VDJdb favored anti-spike CD8 responses, while private and CD4 specificities were missed.

This clonotype showed up many times. What it binds is not known. Each cDNA molecule carried a unique molecular identifier. TCRdb re-called the 5' RACE reads with MiXCR, one entry per CDR3 protein. The sample contains tens of thousands of distinct CDR3 sequences, 10% of which appear only once. V lost 6 bases to trimming and J lost 8 bases, with 10 bases between them. CDR3 length: 11 amino acids. CDR1 and CDR2 from the germline V gene are SEHNR and FQNEAQ (reference sequence). The TCR comes from an adult who was a healthcare worker with PCR-confirmed SARS-CoV-2 infection or an uninfected control (not recorded which). J is TRBJ1-2 and V is TRBV7-9; D is unresolved. This specimen was whole blood, taken at baseline. CDR3 sequence reads: CASSFGIGYTF. The DNA of the CDR3 is TGTGCCAGCAGTTTCGGGATAGGCTACACCTTC. The variable domain in full, completed from reference TRBV7-9 and TRBJ1-2, reads DTGVSQNPRHKITKRGQNVTFRCDPISEHNRLYWYRQTLGQGPEFLTYFQNEAQLEKSRLLSDRFSAERPKGSFSTLEIQRTEQGDSAMYLCASSFGIGYTFGSGTRLTVV.